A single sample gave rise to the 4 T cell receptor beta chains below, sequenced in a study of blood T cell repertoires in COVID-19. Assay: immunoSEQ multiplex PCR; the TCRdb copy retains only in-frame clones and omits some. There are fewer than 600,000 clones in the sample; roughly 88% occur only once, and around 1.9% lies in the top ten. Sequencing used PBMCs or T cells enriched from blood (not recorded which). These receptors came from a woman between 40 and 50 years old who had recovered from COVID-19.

For the CDR3, the DNA is TGTGCCATCAGCTCTGTACAGGGGCCCACATATGGCTACACCTTC. Translated, it gives CAISSVQGPTYGYTF. V and J are TRBV10-3 and TRBJ1-2; the match to TRBD1 covers 7 bases. The V and J ends lost 6 bases and 5 bases, in that order; junction bases with no gene match: 12. This CDR3 has 15 amino acids. Germline values: CDR1 ENHRY, CDR2 SYGVKD.

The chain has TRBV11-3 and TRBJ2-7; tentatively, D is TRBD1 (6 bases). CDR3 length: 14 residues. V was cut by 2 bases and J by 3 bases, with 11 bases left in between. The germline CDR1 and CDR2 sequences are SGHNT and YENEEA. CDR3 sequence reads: CASSLTGHNYEQYF. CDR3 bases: TGTGCCAGCAGCTTAACGGGACACAACTACGAGCAGTACTTC.

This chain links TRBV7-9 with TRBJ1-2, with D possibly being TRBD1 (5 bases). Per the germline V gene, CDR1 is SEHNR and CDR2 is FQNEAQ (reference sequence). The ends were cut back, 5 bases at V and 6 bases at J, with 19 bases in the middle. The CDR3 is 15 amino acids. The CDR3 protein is CASSPQEGRVNGYTF. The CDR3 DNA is TGTGCCAGCAGCCCCCAAGAAGGCAGGGTGAATGGCTACACCTTC.

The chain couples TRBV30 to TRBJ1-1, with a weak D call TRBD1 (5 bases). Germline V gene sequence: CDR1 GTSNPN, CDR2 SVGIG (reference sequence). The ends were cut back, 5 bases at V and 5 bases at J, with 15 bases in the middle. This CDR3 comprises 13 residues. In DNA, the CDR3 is TGTGCCTGGGACAGTTTAAGTGGAACTGAAGCTTTCTTT. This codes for CAWDSLSGTEAFF.